This T cell receptor (beta chain) was sequenced for a study of blood T cell repertoires in COVID-19. Study context: From the United States, Italy and Spain came samples of acute and convalescent COVID-19. Sources were T cells, B-cell-depleted T cells, or PBMCs; the material itself was cDNA or gDNA.

Methods used by the authors: The assay estimated nucleated cells by amplifying reference gene primers. The table came from immunoSEQ multiplex PCR; TCRdb's copy has only in-frame clones and leaves some out. The DNA was the basis for D and trimming; V, J and clone size are from that table. The sample carries more than 150,000 clones, 94% recorded once. The CDR3 consists of 14 residues. The V and J ends lost 8 bases and 6 bases, in that order; junction bases with no gene match: 7. Germline lookup yields CDR1 LNHDA and CDR2 SQIVND (reference sequence). It was during active infection that Seattle patients were enrolled and then longitudinally followed.

J is TRBJ2-1 and V is TRBV19; 10 bases agree with TRBD2. The TCR originated in a young man with COVID-19, enrolled during active disease. The sample taken for sequencing was peripheral blood. CDR3 sequence reads: CASGSGGAGNEQFF. The DNA of the CDR3 is TGTGCCAGTGGCAGCGGGGGGGCCGGCAATGAGCAGTTCTTC.